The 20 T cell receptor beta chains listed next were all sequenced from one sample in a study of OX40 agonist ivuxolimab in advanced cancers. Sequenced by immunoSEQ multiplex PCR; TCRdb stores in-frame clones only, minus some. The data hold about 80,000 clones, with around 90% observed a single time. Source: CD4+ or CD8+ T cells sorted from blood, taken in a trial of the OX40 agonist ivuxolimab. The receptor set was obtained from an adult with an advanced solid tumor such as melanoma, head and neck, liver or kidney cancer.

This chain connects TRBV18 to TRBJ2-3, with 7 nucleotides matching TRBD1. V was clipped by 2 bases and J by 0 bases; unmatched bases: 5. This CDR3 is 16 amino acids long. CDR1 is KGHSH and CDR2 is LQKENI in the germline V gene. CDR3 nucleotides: TGTGCCAGCTCACCATTGCGGACAGGTAGCACAGATACGCAGTATTTT. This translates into CASSPLRTGSTDTQYF.

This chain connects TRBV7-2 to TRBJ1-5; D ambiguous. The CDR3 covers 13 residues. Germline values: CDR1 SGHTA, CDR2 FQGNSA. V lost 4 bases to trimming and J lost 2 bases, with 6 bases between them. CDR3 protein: CASSSRGNQPQHF. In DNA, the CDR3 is TGTGCCAGCAGCTCCCGTGGCAATCAGCCCCAGCATTTT. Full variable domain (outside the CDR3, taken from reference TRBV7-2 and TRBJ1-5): GAGVSQSPSNKVTEKGKDVELRCDPISGHTALYWYRQSLGQGLEFLIYFQGNSAPDKSGLPSDRFSAERTGGSVSTLTIQRTQQEDSAVYLCASSSRGNQPQHFGDGTRLSIL.

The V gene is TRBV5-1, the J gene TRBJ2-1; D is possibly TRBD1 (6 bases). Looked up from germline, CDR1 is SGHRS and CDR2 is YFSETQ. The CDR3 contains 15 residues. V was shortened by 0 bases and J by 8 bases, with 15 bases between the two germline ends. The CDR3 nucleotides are TGCGCCAGCAGCTTGGGGGACACAATAGGCGATGAGCAGTTCTTC. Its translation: CASSLGDTIGDEQFF. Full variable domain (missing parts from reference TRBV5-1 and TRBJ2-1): KAGVTQTPRYLIKTRGQQVTLSCSPISGHRSVSWYQQTPGQGLQFLFEYFSETQRNKGNFPGRFSGRQFSNSRSEMNVSTLELGDSALYLCASSLGDTIGDEQFFGPGTRLTVL.

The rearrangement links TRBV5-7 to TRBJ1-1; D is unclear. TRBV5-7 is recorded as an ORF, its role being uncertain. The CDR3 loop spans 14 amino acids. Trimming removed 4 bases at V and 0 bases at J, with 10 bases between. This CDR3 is CASSDGILNTEAFF. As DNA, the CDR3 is TGTGCCAGCAGCGACGGGATTCTGAACACTGAAGCTTTCTTT.

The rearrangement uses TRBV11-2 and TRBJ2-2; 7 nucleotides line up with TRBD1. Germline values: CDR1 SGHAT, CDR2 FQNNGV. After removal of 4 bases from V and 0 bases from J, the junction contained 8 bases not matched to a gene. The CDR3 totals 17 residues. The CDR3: CASSSDGQAANTGELFF. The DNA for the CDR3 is TGTGCCAGCAGCTCGGACGGACAGGCCGCGAACACCGGGGAGCTGTTTTTT. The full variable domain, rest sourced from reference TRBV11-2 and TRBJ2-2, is EAGVAQSPRYKIIEKRQSVAFWCNPISGHATLYWYQQILGQGPKLLIQFQNNGVVDDSQLPKDRFSAERLKGVDSTLKIQPAKLEDSAVYLCASSSDGQAANTGELFFGEGSRLTVL.

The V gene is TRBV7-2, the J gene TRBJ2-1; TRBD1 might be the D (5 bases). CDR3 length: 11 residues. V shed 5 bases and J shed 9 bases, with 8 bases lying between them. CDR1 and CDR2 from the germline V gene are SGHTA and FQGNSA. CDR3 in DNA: TGTGCCAGCAGCCGTGGGGCTGAGCAGTTCTTC. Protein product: CASSRGAEQFF.

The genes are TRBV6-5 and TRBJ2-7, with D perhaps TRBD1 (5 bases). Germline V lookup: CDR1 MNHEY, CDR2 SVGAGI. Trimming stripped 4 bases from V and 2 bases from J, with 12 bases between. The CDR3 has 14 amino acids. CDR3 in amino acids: CASSSRTTPYEQYF. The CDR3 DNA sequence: TGTGCCAGCAGTTCCCGGACAACCCCCTACGAGCAGTACTTC.

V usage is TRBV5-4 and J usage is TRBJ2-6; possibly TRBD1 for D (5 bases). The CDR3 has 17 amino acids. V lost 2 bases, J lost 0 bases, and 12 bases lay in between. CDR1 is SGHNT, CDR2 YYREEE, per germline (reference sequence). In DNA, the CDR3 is TGTGCCAGCAGCTTCACAGGAGTCCCCTCTGGGGCCAACGTCCTGACTTTC. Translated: CASSFTGVPSGANVLTF. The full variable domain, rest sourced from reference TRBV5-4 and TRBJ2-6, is ETGVTQSPTHLIKTRGQQVTLRCSSQSGHNTVSWYQQALGQGPQFIFQYYREEENGRGNFPPRFSGLQFPNYSSELNVNALELDDSALYLCASSFTGVPSGANVLTFGAGSRLTVL.

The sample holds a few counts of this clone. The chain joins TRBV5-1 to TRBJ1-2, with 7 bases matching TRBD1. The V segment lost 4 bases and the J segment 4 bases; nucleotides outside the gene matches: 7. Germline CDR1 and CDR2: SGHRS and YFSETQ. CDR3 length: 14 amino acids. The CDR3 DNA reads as TGCGCCAGCAGCCAAACAGGGGCGGCCTATGGCTACACCTTC. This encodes CASSQTGAAYGYTF.

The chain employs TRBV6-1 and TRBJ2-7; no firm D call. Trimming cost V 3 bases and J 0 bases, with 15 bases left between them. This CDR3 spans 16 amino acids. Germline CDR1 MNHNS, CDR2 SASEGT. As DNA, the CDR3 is TGTGCCAGCAGTGATAACTCACCAGGTAGCTCCTACGAGCAGTACTTC. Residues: CASSDNSPGSSYEQYF.

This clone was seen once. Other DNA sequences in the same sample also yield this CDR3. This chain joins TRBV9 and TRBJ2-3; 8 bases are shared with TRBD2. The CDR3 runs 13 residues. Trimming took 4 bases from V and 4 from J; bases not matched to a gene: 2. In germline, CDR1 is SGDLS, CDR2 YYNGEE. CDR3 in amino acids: CASSPTSADTQYF. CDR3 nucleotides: TGTGCCAGCAGCCCGACTAGCGCAGATACGCAGTATTTT.

Here the CDR3 reads CSVEVRQGRTEEQYF. The CDR3 DNA is TGCAGCGTTGAGGTCAGACAGGGAAGGACGGAAGAGCAGTACTTC. This sequence joins TRBV29-1 and TRBJ2-7; 7 bases fit TRBD1. There are 15 residues in the CDR3. Germline assignment: CDR1 SQVTM and CDR2 ANQGSEA. V lost 3 bases, J lost 7 bases, and 15 bases stayed unmatched.

This CDR3 reads CASSSWDTLAQHF. CDR3 sequence (DNA): TGTGCCAGCAGCTCCTGGGACACCCTGGCCCAGCATTTT. The chain joins TRBV5-6 to TRBJ1-5, with D maybe TRBD1 (6 bases). This CDR3 is built from 13 residues. Deletions cut 3 bases from V and 11 bases from J, with 15 bases between. Germline CDR1 reads SGHDT; CDR2 reads YYEEEE.

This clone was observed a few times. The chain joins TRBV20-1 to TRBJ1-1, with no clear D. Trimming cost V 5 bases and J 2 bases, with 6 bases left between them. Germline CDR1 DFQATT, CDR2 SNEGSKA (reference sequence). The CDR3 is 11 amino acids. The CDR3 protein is CSAFKNTEAFF. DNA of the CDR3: TGCAGTGCTTTTAAAAACACTGAAGCTTTCTTT.

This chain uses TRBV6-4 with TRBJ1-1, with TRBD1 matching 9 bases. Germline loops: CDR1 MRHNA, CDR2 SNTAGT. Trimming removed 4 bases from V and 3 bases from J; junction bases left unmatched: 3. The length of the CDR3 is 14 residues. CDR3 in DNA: TGTGCCAGCAGTGCCCGGGACAGGGACACTGAAGCTTTCTTT. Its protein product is CASSARDRDTEAFF.

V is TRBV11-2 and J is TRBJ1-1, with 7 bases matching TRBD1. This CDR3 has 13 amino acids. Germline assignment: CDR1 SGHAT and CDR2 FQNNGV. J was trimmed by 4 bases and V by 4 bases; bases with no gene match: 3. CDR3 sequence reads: CASSSTGSTEAFF. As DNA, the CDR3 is TGTGCCAGCAGCTCGACAGGGAGCACTGAAGCTTTCTTT.

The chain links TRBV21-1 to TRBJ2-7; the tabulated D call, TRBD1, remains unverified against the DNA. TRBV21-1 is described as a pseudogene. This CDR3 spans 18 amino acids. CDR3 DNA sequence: TGTGCCAGCAGCACTCTCAGGGAACCTCGGCCCCCCTCCTACGAGCAGTACTTC. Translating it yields CASSTLREPRPPSYEQYF.

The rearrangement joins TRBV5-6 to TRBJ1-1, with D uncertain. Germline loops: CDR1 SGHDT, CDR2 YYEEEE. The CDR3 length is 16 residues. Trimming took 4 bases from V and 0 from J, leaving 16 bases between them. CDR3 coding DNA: TGTGCCAGCAGCCCCGGGTTACAGCGAATGAACACTGAAGCTTTCTTT. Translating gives CASSPGLQRMNTEAFF.

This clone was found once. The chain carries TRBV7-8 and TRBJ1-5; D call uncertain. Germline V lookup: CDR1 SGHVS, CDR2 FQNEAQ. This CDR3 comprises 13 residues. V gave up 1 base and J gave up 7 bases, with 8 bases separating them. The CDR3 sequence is CASSLDRRQPQHF. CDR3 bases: TGTGCCAGCAGCTTAGACCGGCGGCAGCCCCAGCATTTT.

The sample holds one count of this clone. CDR3 DNA sequence: TGCGCCAGCACCGACACATTAAACACTGAAGCTTTCTTT. It translates to CASTDTLNTEAFF. V usage is TRBV10-1 and J usage is TRBJ1-1; D is unresolved. The CDR3 spans 13 residues. With 7 bases removed from V and 2 bases from J, the gap between germline ends came to 11 bases. Germline V gene sequence: CDR1 WNHNN, CDR2 SYGVQD (reference sequence).